The 18 T cell receptor beta chains below come from one sample, sequenced in a study of monozygotic twins with inflammatory bowel disease. One entry per CDR3 protein, without DNA, is what TCRdb gives after re-calling the 5' RACE reads. The specimen's table records 300,000 to 350,000 distinct CDR3 sequences. The sequenced sample consisted of blood. The receptors were sampled from a human donor with ulcerative colitis or Crohn's disease, or a healthy co-twin of an affected twin (not recorded which).

The chain is built from TRBV4-1 and TRBJ2-7; TCRdb gives TRBD2 as the D gene, but with no DNA this cannot be confirmed. Germline assignment: CDR1 MGHRA and CDR2 YSYEKL. The CDR3 runs to 15 residues. The CDR3 reads CASSQFPGGVYEQYF.

The V and J genes are TRBV20-1 and TRBJ1-5; TCRdb names TRBD1, which stays unverified in the absence of DNA. This CDR3 has 16 amino acids. Germline-derived CDR1 and CDR2 are DFQATT and SNEGSKA (reference sequence). The CDR3 sequence: CSARDRQGNMGQPQHF.

V usage is TRBV28 and J usage is TRBJ2-2. CDR3 size: 14 residues. Germline CDR1 and CDR2: MDHEN and SYDVKM. The CDR3 loop reads CASSFFRGHGELFF.

V and J are TRBV28 and TRBJ2-7; TCRdb lists TRBD1, though no DNA is available to test this call. Germline V gene data show CDR1 as MDHEN and CDR2 as SYDVKM. This CDR3 region has 15 residues. CDR3: CASSYIVATGRGQYF. Filled out from reference TRBV28 and TRBJ2-7, the complete variable domain reads DVKVTQSSRYLVKRTGEKVFLECVQDMDHENMFWYRQDPGLGLRLIYFSYDVKMKEKGDIPEGYSVSREKKERFSLILESASTNQTSMYLCASSYIVATGRGQYFGPGTRLTVT.

The chain carries TRBV7-9 and TRBJ2-4; the D gene TCRdb calls, TRBD2, cannot be checked with no DNA. Germline CDR1 SEHNR, CDR2 FQNEAQ (reference sequence). The CDR3 runs to 15 residues. The CDR3 here is CASTALATAKNIQYF.

The chain links TRBV20-1 to TRBJ2-3; TCRdb calls TRBD1, which cannot be checked without DNA. Germline V gives CDR1 DFQATT, CDR2 SNEGSKA (reference sequence). CDR3 length: 16 amino acids. The CDR3: CSASGNKQSYTDTQYF.

The chain couples TRBV7-2 to TRBJ2-7. The CDR3 sequence is 14 residues long. Germline CDR1 is SGHTA and CDR2 is FQGNSA. The CDR3 sequence: CASSLKITSYEQYF. The whole variable domain, filled in from reference TRBV7-2 and TRBJ2-7, reads GAGVSQSPSNKVTEKGKDVELRCDPISGHTALYWYRQSLGQGLEFLIYFQGNSAPDKSGLPSDRFSAERTGGSVSTLTIQRTQQEDSAVYLCASSLKITSYEQYFGPGTRLTVT.

This chain uses TRBV28 with TRBJ2-6; the TCRdb call, TRBD2, lacks DNA for checking. CDR1 MDHEN and CDR2 SYDVKM come from the germline V gene. This CDR3 is 15 amino acids long. This chain's CDR3 is CASSSRGSGANVLTF.

The chain recombines TRBV5-6 with TRBJ1-2; TCRdb returns TRBD1, unconfirmable since there is no DNA. The germline gives CDR1 SGHDT, CDR2 YYEEEE. This CDR3 spans 13 amino acids. CDR3 residues: CASSAQGRYGYTF.

The chain is built from TRBV20-1 and TRBJ1-1; the D call of TRBD1 rests on TCRdb alone, since no DNA is present to check it. Germline V lookup: CDR1 DFQATT, CDR2 SNEGSKA (reference sequence). This CDR3 is built from 14 residues. CDR3 protein: CSARDTGGATEAFF.

V and J are TRBV20-1 and TRBJ2-5. The germline gives CDR1 DFQATT, CDR2 SNEGSKA (reference sequence). The CDR3 has 11 residues. The CDR3 region is CSARIPETQYF.

This chain uses TRBV14 with TRBJ2-3; TCRdb gives TRBD2 as the D gene, but with no DNA this cannot be confirmed. The CDR3 spans 18 residues. Germline CDR1 and CDR2: SGHDN and FVKESK. CDR3: CASSQEFRASGRTDTQYF. Together with reference TRBV14 and TRBJ2-3, the CDR3 gives the full variable domain: EAGVTQFPSHSVIEKGQTVTLRCDPISGHDNLYWYRRVMGKEIKFLLHFVKESKQDESGMPNNRFLAERTGGTYSTLKVQPAELEDSGVYFCASSQEFRASGRTDTQYFGPGTRLTVL.

The CDR3 spells CASSLGLAKEQYF. The chain uses TRBV5-5 and TRBJ2-7. CDR3 size: 13 residues. Per germline, CDR1 SGHKS and CDR2 YYEKEE (reference sequence).

The chain links TRBV2 to TRBJ2-1; TCRdb returns TRBD1, unconfirmable since there is no DNA. This CDR3 comprises 13 residues. The germline V gene encodes CDR1 SNHLY and CDR2 FYNNEI. The CDR3 loop reads CASSKDSPGEQFF.

This rearrangement joins TRBV7-3 to TRBJ2-2; the TCRdb D gene call, TRBD2, has no DNA to confirm it. The CDR3 consists of 17 residues. CDR1 and CDR2 from the germline V gene are SGHTA and FQGTGA. CDR3 sequence reads: CASSSGVAGVGTGELFF.

J is TRBJ2-7 and V is TRBV3-1; there is no DNA to check the TCRdb D call of TRBD2. Germline CDR1 LGHDT, CDR2 YNNKEL (reference sequence). The CDR3 spans 15 residues. Here the CDR3 reads CASSQDMRDGYEQYF.

The chain couples TRBV3-1 to TRBJ1-1; the TRBD1 assignment by TCRdb is unverifiable without DNA. The CDR3 loop spans 13 amino acids. The germline CDR1 and CDR2 sequences are LGHDT and YNNKEL (reference sequence). The CDR3 here is CASTPGGRTEAFF.

The V gene is TRBV27, the J gene TRBJ1-2; absent DNA, TCRdb's TRBD1 call cannot be checked. Looked up from germline, CDR1 is MNHEY and CDR2 is SMNVEV (reference sequence). This CDR3 spans 16 amino acids. The CDR3 region is CASSRTGGSGIYGYTF.